This TCR beta chain comes out of a study of blood T cell repertoires in COVID-19. Turning to the study itself: From the United States, Italy and Spain came samples of acute and convalescent COVID-19.

Original methodology: Estimated nucleated cell counts came from reference gene primer amplification. Profiling relied on immunoSEQ multiplex PCR, and the TCRdb table lists in-frame clones only, not all of them. That table is the source of V, J and clone size, and D and trimming were worked out from the DNA. The sample has 80,000 or so clones; roughly 85% are singletons. Germline V gene data show CDR1 as SGHRS and CDR2 as YFSETQ. The CDR3 extends over 15 amino acids. J was trimmed by 1 base and V by 6 bases; bases with no gene match: 8. The specimen sequenced was peripheral blood. The chain recombines TRBV5-1 with TRBJ2-7; 9 bases agree with TRBD1. The TCR sequence derives from a woman in her seventies with acute or convalescent COVID-19. CDR3 in DNA: TGCGCCAGCACCTGGGACAGGGATCCATCCTACGAGCAGTACTTC. Its translation: CASTWDRDPSYEQYF.